Listed below are T cell receptor beta chains from one sample, sequenced in a study of blood T cells in healthy people across ages. TCRdb re-analysed the 5' RACE reads in MiXCR, keeping a single row per CDR3 protein. Found here are hundreds of thousands of distinct CDR3 sequences, 20% to 30% of them singletons; the top ten hold about 3%. These data also featured in a second study, about T cells of mothers and their children.

Input material: blood. These receptors all come from a boy aged 5-17 years in good health. Each CDR3 is given with its conserved first and last residue. A D gene is named only where the DNA matches it firmly. Expanded clones are given a class, and other clones once, few, many or no size at all.

clone size | J gene | V gene | D gene | CDR3 protein | CDR3 DNA
few | TRBJ2-5 | TRBV4-2 | NA | CASSQGVEEFF | TGTGCCAGCAGCCAAGGGGTAGAGGAGTTCTTC
NA | TRBJ1-2 | TRBV7-6 | NA | CASSAQAGVVNYGYTF | TGTGCCAGCAGCGCCCAGGCTGGGGTGGTGAACTATGGCTACACCTTC
NA | TRBJ1-2 | TRBV12-3/TRBV12-4 | NA | CASSDPGGNYGYTF | TGTGCCAGCAGCGATCCTGGAGGGAACTATGGCTACACCTTC
few | TRBJ1-1 | TRBV28 | NA | CASTGPERAFF | TGTGCCAGCACCGGTCCCGAGCGGGCTTTCTTT
NA | TRBJ2-5 | TRBV29-1 | NA | CSVGERHQETQYF | TGCAGCGTTGGTGAGCGGCACCAAGAGACCCAGTACTTC
NA | TRBJ2-1 | TRBV7-3 | NA | CASSLVGVPGEQFF | TGTGCCAGCAGCTTAGTAGGAGTCCCGGGTGAGCAGTTCTTC
once | TRBJ2-1 | TRBV7-3 | NA | CASSLKLKGHNEQLF | TGTGCCAGCAGCTTAAAACTAAAAGGACACAATGAGCAGCTCTTC
few | TRBJ1-5 | TRBV6-1 | NA | CASSEYRHSNQPQHF | TGTGCCAGCAGTGAATACAGGCATAGCAATCAGCCCCAGCATTTT
few | TRBJ1-1 | TRBV7-9 | NA | CASSAVTATEAFF | TGTGCCAGCAGCGCCGTAACAGCCACTGAAGCTTTCTTT
NA | TRBJ1-1 | TRBV27 | NA | CASSLTGHPNTEAFF | TGTGCCAGCAGTTTAACCGGACACCCGAACACTGAAGCTTTCTTT
few | TRBJ2-3 | TRBV27 | TRBD2 | CASRALGGAINTQYF | TGTGCCAGCAGGGCTCTCGGGGGGGCCATAAATACGCAGTATTTT
many | TRBJ1-2 | TRBV29-1 | NA | CSVESRSSRYYGYTF | TGCAGCGTTGAGTCTCGCTCTTCCCGGTACTATGGCTACACCTTC
NA | TRBJ2-6 | TRBV13 | TRBD1 | CASSSLSRDRVLSGANVLTF | TGTGCCAGCAGCTCGCTTTCCCGGGACAGGGTGCTCTCTGGGGCCAACGTCCTGACTTTC
NA | TRBJ2-7 | TRBV20-1 | NA | CSALPGSLQGYEQYF | TGCAGTGCTCTCCCAGGTTCTCTACAGGGCTACGAGCAGTACTTC
NA | TRBJ2-7 | TRBV30 | NA | CAWSHLRVYEQYF | TGTGCCTGGAGTCACTTGAGGGTCTACGAGCAGTACTTC
NA | TRBJ2-5 | TRBV29-1 | TRBD2 | CSVLTSGTETQYF | TGCAGCGTACTAACTAGCGGGACTGAGACCCAGTACTTC
NA | TRBJ1-1 | TRBV28 | NA | CASSPGGALQNTEAFF | TGTGCCAGCAGCCCGGGGGGGGCCCTACAGAACACTGAAGCTTTCTTT
NA | TRBJ2-7 | TRBV7-9 | NA | CASSPDESSSYEQYF | TGTGCCAGCAGCCCGGACGAGTCAAGCTCCTACGAGCAGTACTTC
NA | TRBJ1-4 | TRBV2 | NA | CASVPVGATNEKLFF | TGTGCCAGCGTCCCCGTGGGGGCAACTAATGAAAAACTGTTTTTT
NA | TRBJ2-3 | TRBV7-3 | NA | CASSSGTPADTQYF | TGTGCCAGCAGCTCCGGGACACCGGCAGATACGCAGTATTTT
NA | TRBJ1-4 | TRBV11-2 | NA | CASSIRFGALFF | TGTGCCAGCAGCATACGTTTTGGAGCTCTGTTTTTT
few | TRBJ1-2 | TRBV20-1 | NA | CSASSRIRRANYGYTF | TGCAGTGCTAGTTCTCGCATAAGGAGGGCGAACTATGGCTACACCTTC
NA | TRBJ2-7 | TRBV7-9 | TRBD1 | CASSRTGTGLPEQYF | TGTGCCAGCAGCCGTACCGGGACAGGGCTCCCCGAGCAGTACTTC
NA | TRBJ1-2 | TRBV20-1 | TRBD1 | CSARDRQGNGYTF | TGCAGTGCTAGAGATAGACAGGGGAATGGCTACACCTTC
NA | TRBJ2-1 | TRBV9 | TRBD1 | CASTPKTGAYNEQFF | TGTGCCAGCACCCCAAAGACAGGGGCCTACAATGAGCAGTTCTTC
NA | TRBJ2-7 | TRBV5-1 | NA | CASGNHRSPSYEQYF | TGCGCCAGCGGCAACCACAGGTCCCCCTCCTACGAGCAGTACTTC
NA | TRBJ2-3 | TRBV12-5 | NA | CASGSGELHTDTQYF | TGTGCTAGTGGTTCGGGGGAGCTACACACAGATACGCAGTATTTT
NA | TRBJ2-3 | TRBV5-1 | TRBD2 | CASSVQVLATDTQYF | TGCGCCAGCAGCGTTCAGGTACTAGCGACAGATACGCAGTATTTT